There are a few counts of the clone carrying this T cell receptor beta chain. As yet, its antigen is unknown. The data derive from a study of identical twins. Overall study findings and caveats: Twin-shared out-of-frame alpha sequences were enriched for low generation probability. Invariant MAIT and iNKT cells are populations that could partly confound zero-insertion analyses. Sequences that were beta out-of-frame showed weaker excess twin sharing. Abundant cord blood beta clonotypes carried fewer insertions; memory repertoires showed none.

MiXCR, applied by TCRdb to the 5' RACE reads, yields one record per CDR3 protein. The table lists 1.5 million to 2 million distinct CDR3 sequences, roughly a third of them singletons, with about 0.27% in the top ten. CDR3 size: 12 residues. The V gene lost 7 bases and the J gene lost 9 bases, with 13 bases spanning the gap. Germline V gene lookup returns CDR1 LGHDT and CDR2 YNNKEL (reference sequence). Specimen: cord blood. The sequence was collected from a newborn girl in good health. The chain is built from TRBV3-1 and TRBJ2-1; tentatively, D is TRBD1 (5 bases). CDR3 DNA: TGTGCCAGCACTACAGGCAATGGTGAGCAGTTCTTC. Encoded protein: CASTTGNGEQFF.